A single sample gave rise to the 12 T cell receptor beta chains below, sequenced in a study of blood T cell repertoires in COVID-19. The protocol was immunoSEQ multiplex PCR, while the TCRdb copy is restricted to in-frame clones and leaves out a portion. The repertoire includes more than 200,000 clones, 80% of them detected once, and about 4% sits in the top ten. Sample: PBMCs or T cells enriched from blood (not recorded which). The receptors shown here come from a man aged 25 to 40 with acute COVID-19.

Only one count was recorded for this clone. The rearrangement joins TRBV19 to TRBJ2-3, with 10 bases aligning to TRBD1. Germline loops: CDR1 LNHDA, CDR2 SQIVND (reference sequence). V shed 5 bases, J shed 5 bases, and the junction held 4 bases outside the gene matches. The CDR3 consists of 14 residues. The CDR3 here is CASSPGQGGDTQYF. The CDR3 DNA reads TGTGCCAGTAGTCCCGGACAGGGGGGAGATACGCAGTATTTT.

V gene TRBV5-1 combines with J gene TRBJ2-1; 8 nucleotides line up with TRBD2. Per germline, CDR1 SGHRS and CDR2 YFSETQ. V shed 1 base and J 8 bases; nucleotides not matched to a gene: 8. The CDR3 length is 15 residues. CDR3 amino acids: CASSLQRGGLDEQFF. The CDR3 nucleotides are TGCGCCAGCAGCTTGCAACGGGGGGGCCTCGATGAGCAGTTCTTC.

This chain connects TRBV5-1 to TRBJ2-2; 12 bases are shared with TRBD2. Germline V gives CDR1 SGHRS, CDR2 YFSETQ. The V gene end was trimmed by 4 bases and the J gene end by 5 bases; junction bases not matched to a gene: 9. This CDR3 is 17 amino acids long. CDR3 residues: CASSLIQGTSGTGELFF. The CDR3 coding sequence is TGCGCCAGCAGCCTCATCCAAGGGACTAGCGGGACCGGGGAGCTGTTTTTT.

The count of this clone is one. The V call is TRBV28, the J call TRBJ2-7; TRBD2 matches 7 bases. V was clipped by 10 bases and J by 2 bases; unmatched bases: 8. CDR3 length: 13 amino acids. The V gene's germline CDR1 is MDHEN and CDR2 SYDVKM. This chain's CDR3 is CATSGRGTYEQYF. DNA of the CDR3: TGTGCCACCTCGGGGAGGGGAACCTACGAGCAGTACTTC.

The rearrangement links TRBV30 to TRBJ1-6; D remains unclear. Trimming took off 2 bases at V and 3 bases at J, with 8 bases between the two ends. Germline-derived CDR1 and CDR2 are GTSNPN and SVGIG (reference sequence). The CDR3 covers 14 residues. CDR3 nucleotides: TGTGCCTGGAGTTCACCAGGCTATAATTCACCCCTCCACTTT. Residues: CAWSSPGYNSPLHF.

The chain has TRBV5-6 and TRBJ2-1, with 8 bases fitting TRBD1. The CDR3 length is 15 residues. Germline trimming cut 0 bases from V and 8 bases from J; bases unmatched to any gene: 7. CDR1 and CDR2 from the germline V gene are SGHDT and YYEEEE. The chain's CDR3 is CASSLGTGFRYEQFF. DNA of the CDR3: TGTGCCAGCAGCTTGGGGACAGGGTTCAGGTATGAGCAGTTCTTC.

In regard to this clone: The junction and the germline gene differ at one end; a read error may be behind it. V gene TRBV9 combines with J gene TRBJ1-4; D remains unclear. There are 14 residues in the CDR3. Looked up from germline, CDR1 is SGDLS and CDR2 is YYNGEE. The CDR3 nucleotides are TGTGCCAGCAGCGTACAAGCAACGAATGAAAAACTGTTTTTT. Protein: CASSVQATNEKLFF.

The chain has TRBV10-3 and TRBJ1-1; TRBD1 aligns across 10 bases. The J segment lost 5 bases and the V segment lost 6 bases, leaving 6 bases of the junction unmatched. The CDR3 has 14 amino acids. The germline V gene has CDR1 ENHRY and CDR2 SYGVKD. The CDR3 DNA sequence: TGTGCCATCAGGGTGACAGGGGGCCGAACTGAAGCTTTCTTT. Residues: CAIRVTGGRTEAFF.

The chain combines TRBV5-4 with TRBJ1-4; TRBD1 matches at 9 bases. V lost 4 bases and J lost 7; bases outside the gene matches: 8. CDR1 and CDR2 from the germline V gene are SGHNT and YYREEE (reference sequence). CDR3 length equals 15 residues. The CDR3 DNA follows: TGTGCCAGCAGCCCAACAGGGGGCAAGGGTGAAAAACTGTTTTTT. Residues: CASSPTGGKGEKLFF.

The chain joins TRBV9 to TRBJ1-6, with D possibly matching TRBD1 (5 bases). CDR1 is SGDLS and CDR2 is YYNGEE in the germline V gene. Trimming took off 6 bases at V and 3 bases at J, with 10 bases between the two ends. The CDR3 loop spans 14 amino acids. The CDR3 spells CASNRDSYNSPLHF. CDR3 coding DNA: TGTGCCAGCAACAGAGACAGCTATAATTCACCCCTCCACTTT.

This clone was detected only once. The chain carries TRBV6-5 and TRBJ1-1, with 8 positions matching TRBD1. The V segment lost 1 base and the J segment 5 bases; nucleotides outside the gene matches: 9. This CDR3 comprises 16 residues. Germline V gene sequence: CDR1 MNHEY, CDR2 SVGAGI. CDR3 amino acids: CASSYFFGQGGTEAFF. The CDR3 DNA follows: TGTGCCAGCAGTTACTTTTTCGGACAGGGAGGGACTGAAGCTTTCTTT.

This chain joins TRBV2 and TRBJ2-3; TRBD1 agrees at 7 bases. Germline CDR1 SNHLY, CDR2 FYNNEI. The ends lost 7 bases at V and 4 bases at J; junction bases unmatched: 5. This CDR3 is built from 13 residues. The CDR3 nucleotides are TGTGCCAGCACTGAGGGGGCAGCAGATACGCAGTATTTT. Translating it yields CASTEGAADTQYF.